This T cell receptor (beta chain) was identified in a study of cytomegalovirus exposure and HLA in healthy donors. Findings and limits, study-wide: A later analysis reported that several of the most significant clusters appeared to be linked to common viral pathogens, among them Epstein-Barr virus.

PCR employed 60 Vbeta and 13 Jbeta primers. The protocol was immunoSEQ multiplex PCR, while the TCRdb copy is restricted to in-frame clones and leaves out a portion. The table shows roughly 200,000 clones, with about nine tenths occurring only once. Comment on this clone: Its specificity is not known.

Trimming took 3 bases from V and 1 from J, leaving 10 bases between them. Germline CDR1 SGHRS, CDR2 YFSETQ. The CDR3 contains 14 residues. This TCR derives from a boy younger than 10 in good health and CMV-seronegative. The rearrangement joins TRBV5-1 to TRBJ1-1, with TRBD1 as a possible D gene (5 bases). The specimen sequenced was PBMCs. As DNA, the CDR3 is TGCGCCAGCAGCTGGGGGGGAAAGAACACTGAAGCTTTCTTT. This gives the protein CASSWGGKNTEAFF.